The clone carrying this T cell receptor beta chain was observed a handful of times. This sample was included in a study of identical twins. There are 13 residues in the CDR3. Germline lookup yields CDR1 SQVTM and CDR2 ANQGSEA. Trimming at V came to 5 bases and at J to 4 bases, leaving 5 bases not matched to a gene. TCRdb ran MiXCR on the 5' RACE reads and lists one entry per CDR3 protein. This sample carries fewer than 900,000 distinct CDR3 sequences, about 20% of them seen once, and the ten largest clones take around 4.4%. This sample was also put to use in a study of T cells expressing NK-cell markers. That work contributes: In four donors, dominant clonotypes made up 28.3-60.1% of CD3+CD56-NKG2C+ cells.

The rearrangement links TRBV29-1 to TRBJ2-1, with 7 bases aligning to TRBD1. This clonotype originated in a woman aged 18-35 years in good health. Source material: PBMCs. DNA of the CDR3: TGCAGCGTTTTACAGGGGTTTTACAATGAGCAGTTCTTC. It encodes CSVLQGFYNEQFF.